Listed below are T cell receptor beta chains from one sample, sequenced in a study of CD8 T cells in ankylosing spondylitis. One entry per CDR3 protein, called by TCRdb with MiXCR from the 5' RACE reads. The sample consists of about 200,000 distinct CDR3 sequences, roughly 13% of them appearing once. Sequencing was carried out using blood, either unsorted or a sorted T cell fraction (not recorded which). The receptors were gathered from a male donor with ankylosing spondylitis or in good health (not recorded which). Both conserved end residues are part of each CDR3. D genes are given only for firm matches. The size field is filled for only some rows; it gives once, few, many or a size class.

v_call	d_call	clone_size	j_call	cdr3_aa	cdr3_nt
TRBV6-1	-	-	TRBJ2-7	CASGPNSAYEQYF	TGTGCCAGCGGGCCTAACAGCGCCTACGAGCAGTACTTC
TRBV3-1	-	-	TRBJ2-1	CASSQDRMWPGYEQFF	TGTGCCAGCAGCCAAGATCGCATGTGGCCAGGCTATGAGCAGTTCTTC
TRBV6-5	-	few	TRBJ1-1	CATHLGLTEAFF	TGTGCCACCCATTTGGGGTTAACTGAAGCTTTCTTT
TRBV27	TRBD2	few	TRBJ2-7	CASSPGTSGNEQYF	TGTGCCAGCAGTCCTGGGACTAGCGGGAACGAGCAGTACTTC
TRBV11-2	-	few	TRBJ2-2	CASSPPLQNTGELFF	TGTGCCAGCTCCCCCCCCCTCCAGAACACCGGGGAGCTGTTTTTT
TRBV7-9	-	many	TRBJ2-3	CASSPDRKDTQYF	TGTGCCAGCAGCCCGGACAGAAAAGATACGCAGTATTTT
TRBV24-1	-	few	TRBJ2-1	CATRTRAAEIF	TGTGCCACCAGAACGAGGGCTGCTGAAATCTTC
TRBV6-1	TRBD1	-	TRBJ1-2	CASSPSGTGTLRQGYTF	TGTGCCAGCAGCCCATCCGGGACAGGGACTTTACGGCAGGGCTACACCTTC
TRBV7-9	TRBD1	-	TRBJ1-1	CASSLTGGAYTEAFF	TGTGCCAGCAGTCTTACAGGGGGCGCGTACACTGAAGCTTTCTTT
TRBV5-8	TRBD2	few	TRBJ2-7	CASSLVSSGRLHEQYF	TGTGCCAGCAGCTTGGTTTCCAGCGGGAGGCTGCACGAGCAGTACTTC
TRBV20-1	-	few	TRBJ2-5	CSARGGAAQETQYF	TGCAGTGCTAGGGGGGGGGCCGCCCAAGAGACCCAGTACTTC
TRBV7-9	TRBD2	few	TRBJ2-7	CASSLISGREQYF	TGTGCCAGCAGCTTAATTAGCGGGCGCGAGCAGTACTTC
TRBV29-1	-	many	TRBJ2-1	CSVEVPGPYNEQFF	TGCAGCGTTGAAGTCCCGGGACCTTACAATGAGCAGTTCTTC
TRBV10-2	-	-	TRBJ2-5	CASMGRAAGTQYF	TGCGCCAGCATGGGGCGCGCGGCAGGTACCCAGTACTTC
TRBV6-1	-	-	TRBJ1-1	CASSEWVNTEAFF	TGTGCCAGCAGTGAGTGGGTGAACACTGAAGCTTTCTTT
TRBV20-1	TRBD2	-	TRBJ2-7	CSATVRLAGADNYEQYF	TGCAGTGCTACGGTGCGTCTAGCGGGGGCCGATAACTACGAGCAGTACTTC
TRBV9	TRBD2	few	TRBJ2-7	CASSVGRTSWTYEQYF	TGTGCCAGCAGCGTAGGCAGGACTAGCTGGACCTACGAGCAGTACTTC
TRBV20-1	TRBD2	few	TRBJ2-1	CSARGPGTSVDNEQFF	TGCAGTGCCAGGGGGCCCGGGACTAGCGTCGATAATGAGCAGTTCTTC
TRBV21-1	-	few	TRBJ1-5	CASRPYQPQHF	TGTGCCAGCAGGCCCTATCAGCCCCAGCATTTT
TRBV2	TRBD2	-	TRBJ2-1	CASSTAGGPYNEQFF	TGTGCCAGCAGTACAGCGGGAGGGCCGTACAATGAGCAGTTCTTC
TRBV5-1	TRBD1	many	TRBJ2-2	CASSPGQYTGELFF	TGCGCCAGCAGCCCGGGACAGTACACCGGGGAGCTGTTTTTT
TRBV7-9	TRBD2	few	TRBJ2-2	CASSSELAGAGELFF	TGTGCCAGCAGCTCGGAACTAGCGGGAGCCGGGGAGCTGTTTTTT
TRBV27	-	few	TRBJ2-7	CASSLVAGIESEQYF	TGTGCCAGCAGTTTAGTAGCAGGGATAGAGAGCGAGCAGTACTTC
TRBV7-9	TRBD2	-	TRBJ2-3	CASSPSGGFLGEDTQYF	TGTGCCAGCAGCCCTAGCGGGGGCTTTCTAGGGGAAGATACGCAGTATTTT
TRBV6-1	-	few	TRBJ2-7	CASSEYTYEQYF	TGTGCCAGCAGTGAATACACCTACGAGCAGTACTTC
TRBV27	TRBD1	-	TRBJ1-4	CASSLEGTGGEKLFF	TGTGCCAGCAGTTTAGAAGGGACAGGTGGTGAAAAACTGTTTTTT
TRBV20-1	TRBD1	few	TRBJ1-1	CSARVPDRGSTEAFF	TGCAGTGCTAGAGTCCCAGACAGGGGAAGTACTGAAGCTTTCTTT
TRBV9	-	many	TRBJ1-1	CASSGSGANTEAFF	TGTGCCAGCAGCGGATCAGGGGCGAACACTGAAGCTTTCTTT
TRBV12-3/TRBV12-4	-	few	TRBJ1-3	CASRPKEGRANTIYF	TGTGCCAGCAGGCCTAAGGAAGGAAGGGCAAACACCATATATTTT
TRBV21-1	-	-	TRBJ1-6	CASSLGYASYNSPLHF	TGTGCCAGCAGCCTAGGGTACGCCTCCTATAATTCACCCCTCCACTTT
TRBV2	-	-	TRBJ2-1	CATSGEEQFF	TGTGCCACCAGTGGGGAAGAGCAGTTCTTC
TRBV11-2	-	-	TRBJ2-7	CASTLGGPAYEQYF	TGTGCCAGCACCCTGGGGGGGCCAGCCTACGAGCAGTACTTC
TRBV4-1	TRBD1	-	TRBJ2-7	CASSQFSPGQSSYEQYF	TGCGCCAGCAGCCAATTTAGCCCGGGACAGAGCTCCTACGAGCAGTACTTC
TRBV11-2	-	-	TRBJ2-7	CASSFARSAYEQYF	TGTGCCAGCAGCTTCGCGAGGTCCGCCTACGAGCAGTACTTC
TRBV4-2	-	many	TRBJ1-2	CASSDGAIYGYTF	TGTGCCAGCAGCGACGGGGCTATCTATGGCTACACCTTC
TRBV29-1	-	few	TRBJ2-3	CSVDPLERTTDTQYF	TGCAGCGTTGATCCTTTAGAGAGAACCACAGATACGCAGTATTTT
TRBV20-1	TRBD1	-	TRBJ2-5	CSAWDRGLEETQYF	TGCAGTGCCTGGGACAGGGGGTTAGAGGAGACCCAGTACTTC
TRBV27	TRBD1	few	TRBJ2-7	CASSETGMYYEQYF	TGTGCCAGCAGTGAGACAGGGATGTACTACGAGCAGTACTTC
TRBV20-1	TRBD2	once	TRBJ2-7	CSARETSGFYEQYF	TGCAGTGCTAGAGAAACTAGCGGGTTCTACGAGCAGTACTTC
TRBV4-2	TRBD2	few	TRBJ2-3	CASRAGVGTDTQYF	TGTGCCAGCAGAGCGGGGGTCGGCACAGATACGCAGTATTTT
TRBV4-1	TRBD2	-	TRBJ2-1	CASSGLAGGFVVF	TGCGCCAGCAGTGGACTAGCGGGGGGGTTCGTGGTCTTC
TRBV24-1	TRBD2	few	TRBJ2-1	CATSAGTSSYNEQFF	TGTGCCACCAGTGCCGGGACTAGCTCCTACAATGAGCAGTTCTTC
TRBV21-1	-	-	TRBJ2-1	CASSKEGEQFF	TGTGCCAGCAGCAAAGAGGGTGAGCAGTTCTTC
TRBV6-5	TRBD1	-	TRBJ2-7	CASSYGTGYEQYF	TGTGCCAGCAGTTACGGGACAGGGTACGAGCAGTACTTC
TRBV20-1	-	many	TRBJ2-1	CSASSGAFNEQFF	TGCAGTGCTAGTTCAGGGGCATTCAATGAGCAGTTCTTC
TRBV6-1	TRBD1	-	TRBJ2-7	CASSPATGIAYEQYF	TGTGCCAGCAGTCCCGCGACAGGGATAGCCTACGAGCAGTACTTC
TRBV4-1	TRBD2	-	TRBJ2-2	CASRGKTSVDTGELFF	TGCGCCAGCAGGGGAAAGACTAGCGTCGACACCGGGGAGCTGTTTTTT
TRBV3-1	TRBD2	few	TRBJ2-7	CASSPGGVYEQYF	TGTGCCAGCAGCCCCGGGGGGGTCTACGAGCAGTACTTC
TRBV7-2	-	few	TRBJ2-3	CASSRNPASWTGTQYF	TGTGCCAGCAGCCGAAATCCGGCTAGCTGGACGGGTACGCAGTATTTT
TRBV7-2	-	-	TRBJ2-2	CASSPQDSATGELFF	TGTGCCAGCAGCCCCCAGGACTCCGCCACCGGGGAGCTGTTTTTT
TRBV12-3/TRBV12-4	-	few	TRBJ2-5	CASTKTGSETQYF	TGTGCCAGCACCAAAACAGGGTCGGAGACCCAGTACTTC
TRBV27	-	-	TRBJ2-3	CASSLTRTDTQYF	TGTGCCAGCAGTTTAACCCGCACAGATACGCAGTATTTT
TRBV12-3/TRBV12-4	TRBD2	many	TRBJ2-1	CASSFAERGDNEQFF	TGTGCCAGCAGTTTTGCCGAGCGGGGGGACAATGAGCAGTTCTTC